One and the same sample provided the 15 T cell receptor beta chains below, sequenced in a study of T cell responses to AZD1222 COVID-19 vaccine. TCRdb keeps only in-frame clones here, not all; method: immunoSEQ multiplex PCR. This sample yields around 97,000 clones, of which roughly 87% are seen a single time; about 5% belongs to the top ten. The sequenced sample was peripheral blood, obtained on day 0 of AZD1222 vaccination. The receptors come from an adult in good health.

The chain couples TRBV5-6 to TRBJ1-6; no definite D call. Germline assignment: CDR1 SGHDT and CDR2 YYEEEE. The CDR3 runs to 18 residues. With 4 bases removed from V and 0 bases from J, the gap between germline ends came to 17 bases. DNA of the CDR3: TGTGCCAGCAGCCGAGGATTGGGCCCCAGCTCCTATAATTCACCCCTCCACTTT. Amino acid sequence: CASSRGLGPSSYNSPLHF.

V is TRBV4-1 and J is TRBJ2-1; no clear D. The CDR3 is 14 amino acids. V shed 1 base and J shed 0 bases, with 4 bases lying between them. Looked up from germline, CDR1 is MGHRA and CDR2 is YSYEKL. CDR3 sequence: CASSQGSSYNEQFF. In DNA, the CDR3 is TGCGCCAGCAGCCAAGGCAGCTCCTACAATGAGCAGTTCTTC.

This sequence joins TRBV19 and TRBJ2-2, with 10 bases aligning to TRBD1. This CDR3 region has 15 residues. Germline assignment: CDR1 LNHDA and CDR2 SQIVND (reference sequence). The V and J ends lost 7 bases and 5 bases, in that order; junction bases with no gene match: 7. CDR3 sequence reads: CASKGQGSVTGELFF. CDR3 DNA: TGTGCCAGTAAGGGACAGGGGTCAGTTACCGGGGAGCTGTTTTTT.

The chain recombines TRBV7-9 with TRBJ1-6; D remains ambiguous. The CDR3 is 16 amino acids. Germline V gene data show CDR1 as SEHNR and CDR2 as FQNEAQ (reference sequence). Trimming shortened V by 3 bases and J by 5 bases, and 14 bases separated the two germline ends. The CDR3 DNA reads as TGTGCCAGCAGCTTGGTCCAGGCAGTCAATAATTCACCCCTCCACTTT. It translates to CASSLVQAVNNSPLHF.

The chain combines TRBV21-1 with TRBJ1-4; the table's D call, TRBD1, was not checked against the DNA. TRBV21-1 is classified as a pseudogene. The CDR3 length is 15 residues. This CDR3 is CASSKLTGENEKLFF. DNA for the CDR3: TGTGCCAGCAGCAAACTGACAGGCGAAAATGAAAAACTGTTTTTT.

The gene calls are TRBV3-1 (or the pseudogene TRBV3-2) and TRBJ1-2; maybe TRBD1 (6 bases). This CDR3 has 13 amino acids. Germline V gene data show CDR1 as LGHDT and CDR2 as YNNKEL (reference sequence). V shed 4 bases and J shed 5 bases, with 11 bases lying between them. This CDR3 is CASSLQGEYGYTF. As DNA, the CDR3 is TGTGCCAGCAGCCTACAGGGAGAGTATGGCTACACCTTC.

This chain joins TRBV3-1 (or the pseudogene TRBV3-2) and TRBJ1-4; the D is unclear. Deletions cut 1 base from V and 8 bases from J, with 26 bases between. This CDR3 region has 19 residues. In germline, CDR1 is LGHDT, CDR2 YNNKEL (reference sequence). CDR3 DNA: TGTGCCAGCAGCCAAGTCGCGTCTGGGCTTGGTCGATCTTCCGAAAAACTGTTTTTT. It yields the protein CASSQVASGLGRSSEKLFF.

CDR3 residues: CASSLGRGQGYNEQFF. In DNA form, the CDR3 reads TGTGCCAGCAGCTTAGGTCGCGGACAGGGGTACAATGAGCAGTTCTTC. V is TRBV7-2 and J is TRBJ2-1; 9 nucleotides line up with TRBD1. This CDR3 is built from 16 residues. V was pared by 1 base and J by 4 bases, with 5 bases of the junction left unmatched. The V gene's germline CDR1 is SGHTA and CDR2 FQGNSA.

The table lists this clone with a count of one. Written as DNA, the CDR3 is TGTGCCAGCAGCGTAGAAGCGGAAGGCTATGGCTACACCTTC. Translating gives CASSVEAEGYGYTF. The chain is built from TRBV9 and TRBJ1-2; unclear D gene. The CDR3 has 14 amino acids. Germline V CDR1 and CDR2: SGDLS, YYNGEE. The ends were cut back, 0 bases at V and 4 bases at J, with 10 bases in the middle.

DNA of the CDR3: TGTGCCAGCAGCTACGACAGCTCCTATAATTCACCCCTCCACTTT. This encodes CASSYDSSYNSPLHF. The J gene is TRBJ1-6, the V gene TRBV3-1 (or the pseudogene TRBV3-2); TRBD1 is a possible D gene (5 bases). The CDR3 sequence is 15 residues long. The germline V gene has CDR1 LGHDT and CDR2 YNNKEL (reference sequence). The germline V and J ends were trimmed by 5 bases and 0 bases, with 8 bases remaining between them.

J is TRBJ1-1 and V is TRBV3-1 (or the pseudogene TRBV3-2), with D possibly being TRBD1 (5 bases). V lost 6 bases and J lost 2, with 10 bases in between. The CDR3 consists of 13 residues. Germline V CDR1 and CDR2: LGHDT, YNNKEL (reference sequence). As DNA, the CDR3 is TGTGCCAGCAGTCGGCAGGGTAACACTGAAGCTTTCTTT. It is translated as CASSRQGNTEAFF.

J is TRBJ1-2 and V is TRBV6-5; maybe TRBD1 (5 bases). V gave up 4 bases and J gave up 3 bases, with 12 bases separating them. Germline V gene data show CDR1 as MNHEY and CDR2 as SVGAGI. The CDR3 contains 14 residues. The CDR3 loop is CASSSRQTDYGYTF. The CDR3 DNA reads as TGTGCCAGCAGTTCGCGACAGACAGACTATGGCTACACCTTC.

The chain is built from TRBV5-1 and TRBJ2-7; either TRBD1 or TRBD2 may supply D (6 bases each). The germline V and J ends were trimmed by 1 base and 2 bases, with 16 bases remaining between them. Germline-derived CDR1 and CDR2 are SGHRS and YFSETQ. The CDR3 is made up of 16 amino acids. The CDR3 DNA reads TGCGCCAGCAGCTTGTCTGGGGGGCCTATAACCTACGAGCAGTACTTC. Protein sequence: CASSLSGGPITYEQYF.

This clone came up a few times. The V call is TRBV10-3, the J call TRBJ2-1; 9 bases fit TRBD1. Trimming took 7 bases from V and 8 from J; bases not matched to a gene: 9. Per germline, CDR1 ENHRY and CDR2 SYGVKD. The CDR3 extends over 14 amino acids. CDR3 nucleotides: TGTGCCATCACTCGAGGACAGGGGAGGGATGAGCAGTTCTTC. Translation gives CAITRGQGRDEQFF.

CDR3 coding DNA: TGTGCCAGCAGCCCTGGGACAGGGGGCTTCTTCTCCTACAATGAGCAGTTCTTC. Translating it yields CASSPGTGGFFSYNEQFF. The rearrangement joins TRBV28 to TRBJ2-1; 12 positions agree with TRBD1. Germline loops: CDR1 MDHEN, CDR2 SYDVKM. Trimming removed 6 bases from V and 0 bases from J; junction bases left unmatched: 9. This CDR3 has 18 amino acids.